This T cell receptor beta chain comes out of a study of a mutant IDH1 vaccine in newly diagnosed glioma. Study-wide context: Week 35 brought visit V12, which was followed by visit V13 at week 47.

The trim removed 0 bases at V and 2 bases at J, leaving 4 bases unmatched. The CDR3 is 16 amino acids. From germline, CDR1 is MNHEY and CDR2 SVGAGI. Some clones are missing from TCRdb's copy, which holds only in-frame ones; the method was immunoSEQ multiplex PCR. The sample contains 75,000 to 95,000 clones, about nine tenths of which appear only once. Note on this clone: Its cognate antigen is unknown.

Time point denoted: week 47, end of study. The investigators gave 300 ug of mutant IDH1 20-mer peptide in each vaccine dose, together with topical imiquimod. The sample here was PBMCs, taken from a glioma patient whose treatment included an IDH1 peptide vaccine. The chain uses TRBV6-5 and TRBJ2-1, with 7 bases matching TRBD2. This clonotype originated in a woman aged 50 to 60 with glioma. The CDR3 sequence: CASSYSLAAPYNEQFF. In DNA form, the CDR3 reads TGTGCCAGCAGTTACTCCCTAGCGGCCCCCTACAATGAGCAGTTCTTC.